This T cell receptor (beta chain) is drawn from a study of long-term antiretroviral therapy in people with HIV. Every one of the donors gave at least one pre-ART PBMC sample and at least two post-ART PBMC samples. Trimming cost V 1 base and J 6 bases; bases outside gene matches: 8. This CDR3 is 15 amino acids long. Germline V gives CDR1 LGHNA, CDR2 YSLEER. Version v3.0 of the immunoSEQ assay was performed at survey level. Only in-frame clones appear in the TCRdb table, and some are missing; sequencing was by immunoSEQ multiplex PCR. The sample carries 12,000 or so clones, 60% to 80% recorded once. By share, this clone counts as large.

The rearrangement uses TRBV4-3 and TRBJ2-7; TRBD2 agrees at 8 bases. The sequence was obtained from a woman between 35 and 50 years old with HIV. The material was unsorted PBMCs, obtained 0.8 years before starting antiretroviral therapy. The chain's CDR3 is CASSQALREVAEQYF. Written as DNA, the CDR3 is TGCGCCAGCAGCCAAGCATTGCGGGAGGTTGCCGAGCAGTACTTC.